This TCR beta chain was observed in a study of blood T cell repertoires in COVID-19. The overall study: The United States, Italy and Spain provided the acute and convalescent COVID-19 samples. PBMCs, B-cell-depleted T cells, or T cells were the source of the cDNA or gDNA that made up the material.

The CDR3 covers 13 residues. Trimming pared 3 bases from V and 7 bases from J, leaving 12 bases between. The germline V gene encodes CDR1 SGHVS and CDR2 FNYEAQ. Clones were read by immunoSEQ multiplex PCR, and TCRdb kept only the in-frame ones, dropping some. The table records some 340,000 clones, 85% to 95% of them present only once. The sequenced sample consisted of PBMCs or T cells enriched from blood (not recorded which). The TCR comes from a woman between 25 and 40 years old who had been exposed to COVID-19. The rearrangement joins TRBV7-6 to TRBJ1-2; possibly TRBD1 for D (5 bases). The CDR3 DNA is TGTGCCAGCAGCTTGGGAGGGGTAGGTGGCTACACCTTC. This gives the protein CASSLGGVGGYTF. The whole variable domain, filled in from reference TRBV7-6 and TRBJ1-2, reads GAGVSQSPRYKVTKRGQDVALRCDPISGHVSLYWYRQALGQGPEFLTYFNYEAQQDKSGLPNDRFSAERPEGSISTLTIQRTEQRDSAMYRCASSLGGVGGYTFGSGTRLTVV.